A selection of T cell receptor beta chains follows, all from one sample in a study of T cell repertoires in cytomegalovirus infection. Each CDR3 protein gets one entry after TCRdb re-called the reads with MiXCR. Of 69,000 or so distinct CDR3 sequences in the sample, 25% to 30% were seen once. Their target antigens are unknown. The sequences come from CD8+ T cells from cultured PBMCs, collected from culture after CMV antigen stimulation. The source is a human donor in good health (CMV status not recorded). Some clones in this sample may be carry-over from other donors' samples. CDR3s include the opening cysteine and the closing phenylalanine or tryptophan. A D gene is named only where the DNA matches it firmly. Where a row states a size, it is once, few, many or the class of an expanded clone; other rows omit it.

abundance,v_gene,j_gene,d_gene,CDR3nt,CDR3aa
many,TRBV7-2,TRBJ1-1,.,TGTGCCAGCAGCCACACAGGAGGAAACGAAGCTTTCTTT,CASSHTGGNEAFF
few,TRBV12-3/TRBV12-4,TRBJ2-5,.,TGTGCCAGCAGTTCTTATCGGGCTAGAGCAGAGACCCAGTACTTC,CASSSYRARAETQYF
.,TRBV12-3/TRBV12-4,TRBJ2-2,.,TGTGCCAGCAGTTTTTGGACAGTGAACACCGGGGAGCTGTTTTTT,CASSFWTVNTGELFF
few,TRBV7-6,TRBJ2-7,.,TGTGCCAGCAGCTTAGCAGCCCGCGGGGAGCAGTACTTC,CASSLAARGEQYF
.,TRBV12-3/TRBV12-4,TRBJ1-1,.,TGTGCCAGCAGTCTCGGAGAAACTGAAGCTTTCTTT,CASSLGETEAFF
few,TRBV10-3,TRBJ2-3,TRBD2,TGTGCCATCAGTGAGAGCGCGGGAGGTCGAGATACGCAGTATTTT,CAISESAGGRDTQYF
.,TRBV7-8,TRBJ2-7,.,TGTGCCAGCACCCCCGACAGGCTCGAGCAGTACTTC,CASTPDRLEQYF
many,TRBV6-2/TRBV6-3,TRBJ1-1,TRBD1,TGTGCCAGCAGTTACAAGCCCGGGACAGTGAACACTGAAGCTTTCTTT,CASSYKPGTVNTEAFF
.,TRBV5-8,TRBJ2-7,TRBD1,TGTGCCAGCAGCTTCTCGGCCGGGACAGGGGTTCTCTCCGAGCAGTACTTC,CASSFSAGTGVLSEQYF
once,TRBV19,TRBJ2-1,.,TGTGCCAGTAGTACCAACCGGGTCAAATCCTACAATGAGCAGTTCTTC,CASSTNRVKSYNEQFF
few,TRBV7-6,TRBJ2-5,.,TGTGCCAGCAGCTTAGAGCGGCGGGGGCGAGGGGAGACCCAGTACTTC,CASSLERRGRGETQYF
few,TRBV7-9,TRBJ2-7,.,TGTGCCAGCAGCTCCGACTTGGAGGGCGAGCAGTACTTC,CASSSDLEGEQYF
few,TRBV6-1,TRBJ2-1,.,TGTGCCAGCAGTGAATCGGGCTACTCACGTGACAATGAGCAGTTCTTC,CASSESGYSRDNEQFF
few,TRBV19,TRBJ2-1,TRBD2,TGTGCCAGTAGTAAGAGAGTTAGCGGGACCTACAATGAGCAGTTCTTC,CASSKRVSGTYNEQFF
.,TRBV27,TRBJ2-5,.,TGTGCCAGCAGTTTTTTTGGGTCTCAAGAGACCCAGTACTTC,CASSFFGSQETQYF
few,TRBV18,TRBJ1-5,TRBD1,TGTGCCAGCTCAATTAACACGGACAGGGGAGATCAGCCCCAGCATTTT,CASSINTDRGDQPQHF
few,TRBV11-3,TRBJ2-5,.,TGTGCCAGCAGTCACGGGCGGGATGCCCAAGAGACCCAGTACTTC,CASSHGRDAQETQYF
many,TRBV20-1,TRBJ2-1,TRBD2,TGCAGTGCTAGAGATATATCAATGGCTAGCGGGGGGGGATACAATGAGCAGTTCTTC,CSARDISMASGGGYNEQFF
.,TRBV6-5,TRBJ1-1,.,TGTTCCAGCAGTTTATCCGGGAACACTGAAGCTTTCTTT,CSSSLSGNTEAFF
many,TRBV11-2,TRBJ1-4,.,TGTGCCAGCAGCGGAAGCAACACAGGGTACGGGGAAAAACTGTTTTTT,CASSGSNTGYGEKLFF
.,TRBV5-6,TRBJ1-1,TRBD1,TGTGCCAGCAGCGGAACCGGGACAGGGGAGTCTGAAGCTTTCTTT,CASSGTGTGESEAFF
few,TRBV20-1,TRBJ2-1,.,TGCAGTGCTAGTCGACCCGGGGGCGGCTCCTACAATGAGCAGTTCTTC,CSASRPGGGSYNEQFF
.,TRBV30,TRBJ1-2,TRBD1,TGTGCCTGGAGTTCCGGGACAGGGGGAAGCTACACCTTC,CAWSSGTGGSYTF
.,TRBV27,TRBJ1-6,TRBD1,TGTGCCAGCAGTTTAATGCAGGGGGCCTATAATTCACCCCTCCACTTT,CASSLMQGAYNSPLHF
.,TRBV7-9,TRBJ2-1,TRBD2,TGTGCCAGCAGCTTCGTACCGGGACTAGCGGGAGGGGACCAGTTCTTC,CASSFVPGLAGGDQFF
.,TRBV7-8,TRBJ1-2,TRBD1,TGTGCCAGCAGCCCCGGGACAGGGATATCTAACTATGGCTACACCTTC,CASSPGTGISNYGYTF